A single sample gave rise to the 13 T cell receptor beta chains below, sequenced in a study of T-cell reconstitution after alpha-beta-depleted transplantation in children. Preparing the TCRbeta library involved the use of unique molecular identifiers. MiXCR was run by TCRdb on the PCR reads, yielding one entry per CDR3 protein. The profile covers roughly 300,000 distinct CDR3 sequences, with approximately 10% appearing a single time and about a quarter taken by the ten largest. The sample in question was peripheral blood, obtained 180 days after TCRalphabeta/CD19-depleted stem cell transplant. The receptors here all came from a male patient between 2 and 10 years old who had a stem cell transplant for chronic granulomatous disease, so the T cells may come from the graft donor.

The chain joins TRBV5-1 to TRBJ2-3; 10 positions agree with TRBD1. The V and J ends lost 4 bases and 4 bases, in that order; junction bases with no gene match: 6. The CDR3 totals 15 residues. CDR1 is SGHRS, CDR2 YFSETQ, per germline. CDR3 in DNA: TGCGCCAGCAGCCCATTGACAGGGGGCTCAGATACGCAGTATTTT. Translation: CASSPLTGGSDTQYF.

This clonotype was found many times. CDR3 sequence: CASSATSSSYNEQFF. The CDR3 DNA follows: TGTGCCAGCAGCGCGACTTCTAGCTCCTACAATGAGCAGTTCTTC. The chain uses TRBV9 and TRBJ2-1; no clear D. CDR3 length: 15 amino acids. Per germline, CDR1 SGDLS and CDR2 YYNGEE. The V end was cut by 3 bases, the J end by 0 bases, with 10 bases between.

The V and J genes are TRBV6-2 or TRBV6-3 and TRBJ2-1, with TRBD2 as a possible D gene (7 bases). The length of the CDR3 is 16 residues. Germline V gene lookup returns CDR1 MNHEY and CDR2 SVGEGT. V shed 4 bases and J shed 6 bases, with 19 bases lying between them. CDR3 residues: CASSFFSGGVCNEQFF. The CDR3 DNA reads TGTGCCAGCAGTTTTTTTTCGGGGGGCGTCTGCAATGAGCAGTTCTTC.

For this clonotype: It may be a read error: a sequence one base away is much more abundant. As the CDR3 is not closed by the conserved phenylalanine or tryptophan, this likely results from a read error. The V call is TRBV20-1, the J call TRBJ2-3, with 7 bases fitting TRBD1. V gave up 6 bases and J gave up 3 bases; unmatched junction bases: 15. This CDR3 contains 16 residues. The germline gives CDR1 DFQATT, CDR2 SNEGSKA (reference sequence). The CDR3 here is CSAHGRKGALTDTQYS. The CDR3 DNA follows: TGCAGTGCCCACGGCCGAAAGGGGGCGCTGACAGATACGCAGTATTCT.

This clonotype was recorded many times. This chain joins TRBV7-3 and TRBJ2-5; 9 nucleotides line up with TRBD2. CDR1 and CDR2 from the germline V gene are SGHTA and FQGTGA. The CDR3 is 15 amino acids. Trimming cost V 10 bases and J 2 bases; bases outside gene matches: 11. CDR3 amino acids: CANIIGLAFQETQYF. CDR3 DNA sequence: TGTGCCAACATCATAGGACTAGCGTTTCAAGAGACCCAGTACTTC.

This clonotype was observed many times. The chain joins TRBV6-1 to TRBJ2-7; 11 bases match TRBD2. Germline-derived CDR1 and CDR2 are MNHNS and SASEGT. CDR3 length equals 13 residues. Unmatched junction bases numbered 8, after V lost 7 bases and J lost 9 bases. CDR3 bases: TGTGCCAGCAATACCCCCGGGACTAGCGGGCAGTACTTC. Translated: CASNTPGTSGQYF.

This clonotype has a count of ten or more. For the CDR3, the DNA is TGTGCCAGCAGTTCCCCCCGGGGGGCTGGCGAGACCCAGTACTTC. Its protein is CASSSPRGAGETQYF. The chain has TRBV12-3 or TRBV12-4 and TRBJ2-5, with a tentative D call TRBD2 (7 bases). Trimming removed 4 bases from V and 5 bases from J, with 17 bases in between. The CDR3 has 15 amino acids.

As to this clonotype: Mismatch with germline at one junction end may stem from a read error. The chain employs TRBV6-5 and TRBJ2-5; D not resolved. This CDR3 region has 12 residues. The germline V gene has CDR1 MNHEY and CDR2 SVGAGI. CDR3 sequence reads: CASSLGQGTQYF. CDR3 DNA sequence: TGTGCCAGCAGCCTAGGGCAAGGGACCCAGTACTTC.

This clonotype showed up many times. The CDR3 bases are TGTGCCAGCAGCTTAGACACTAGCTCCTACGAGCAGTACTTC. Its translation is CASSLDTSSYEQYF. The rearrangement links TRBV7-9 to TRBJ2-7; D is possibly TRBD2 (5 bases). Trimming removed 1 base from V and 0 bases from J, with 7 bases in between. Germline CDR1 and CDR2: SEHNR and FQNEAQ (reference sequence). There are 14 residues in the CDR3.

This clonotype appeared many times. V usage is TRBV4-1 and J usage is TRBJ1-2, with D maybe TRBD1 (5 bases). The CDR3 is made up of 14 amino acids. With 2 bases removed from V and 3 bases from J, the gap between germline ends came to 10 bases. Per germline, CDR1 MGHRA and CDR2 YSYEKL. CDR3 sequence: CASSQYWDHYGYTF. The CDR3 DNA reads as TGCGCCAGCAGCCAATATTGGGACCACTATGGCTACACCTTC.

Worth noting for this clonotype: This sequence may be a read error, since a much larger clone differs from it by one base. The CDR3 region has the DNA TGTGCCGGCAGTCTAGACAGATCCCCCAACCCCCACAATGAGCAGTTCTTC. Amino acids: CAGSLDRSPNPHNEQFF. V usage is TRBV12-3 or TRBV12-4 and J usage is TRBJ2-1; TRBD1 is a possible D gene (5 bases). This CDR3 region has 17 residues.

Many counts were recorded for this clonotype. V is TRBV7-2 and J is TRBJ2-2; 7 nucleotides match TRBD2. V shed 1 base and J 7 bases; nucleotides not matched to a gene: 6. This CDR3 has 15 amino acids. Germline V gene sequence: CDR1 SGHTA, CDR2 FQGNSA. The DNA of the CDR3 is TGTGCCAGCAGCTTAGTCGCGGGGGTTGGCGGGGAGCTGTTTTTT. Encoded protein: CASSLVAGVGGELFF.

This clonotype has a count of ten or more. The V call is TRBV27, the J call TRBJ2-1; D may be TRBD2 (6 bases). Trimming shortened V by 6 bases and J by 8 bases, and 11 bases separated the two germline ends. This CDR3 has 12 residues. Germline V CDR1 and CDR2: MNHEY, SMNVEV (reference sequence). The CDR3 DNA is TGTGCCAGCAGCCGGACTACCCATGAGCAGTTCTTC. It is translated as CASSRTTHEQFF.